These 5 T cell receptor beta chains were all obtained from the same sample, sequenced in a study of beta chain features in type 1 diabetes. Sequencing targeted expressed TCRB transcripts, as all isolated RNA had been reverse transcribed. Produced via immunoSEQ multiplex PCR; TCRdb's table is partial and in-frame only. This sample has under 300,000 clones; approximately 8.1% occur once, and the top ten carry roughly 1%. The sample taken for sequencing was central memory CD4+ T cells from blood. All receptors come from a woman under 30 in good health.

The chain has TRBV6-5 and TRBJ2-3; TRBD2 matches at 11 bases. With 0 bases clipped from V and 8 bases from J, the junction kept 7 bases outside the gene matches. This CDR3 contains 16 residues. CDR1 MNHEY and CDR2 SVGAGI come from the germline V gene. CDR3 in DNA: TGTGCCAGCAGTTACTCGACTAGCGGGATTGGCGGTACGCAGTATTTT. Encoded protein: CASSYSTSGIGGTQYF.

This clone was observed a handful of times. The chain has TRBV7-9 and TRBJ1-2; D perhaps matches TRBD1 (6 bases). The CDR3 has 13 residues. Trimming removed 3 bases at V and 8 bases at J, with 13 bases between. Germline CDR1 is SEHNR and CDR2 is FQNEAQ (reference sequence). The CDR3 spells CASSLEQGGGYTF. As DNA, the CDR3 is TGTGCCAGCAGCTTGGAACAGGGAGGAGGCTACACCTTC. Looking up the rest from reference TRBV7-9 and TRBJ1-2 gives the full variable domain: DTGVSQNPRHKITKRGQNVTFRCDPISEHNRLYWYRQTLGQGPEFLTYFQNEAQLEKSRLLSDRFSAERPKGSFSTLEIQRTEQGDSAMYLCASSLEQGGGYTFGSGTRLTVV.

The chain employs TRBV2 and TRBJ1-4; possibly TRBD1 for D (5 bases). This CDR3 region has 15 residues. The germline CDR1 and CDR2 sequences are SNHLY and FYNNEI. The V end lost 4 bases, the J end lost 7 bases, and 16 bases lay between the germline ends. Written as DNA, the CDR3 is TGTGCCAGCAGTGGTTCGGGAGGGACCGGTGAAAAACTGTTTTTT. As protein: CASSGSGGTGEKLFF.

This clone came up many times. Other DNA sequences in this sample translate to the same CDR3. CDR3: CASSLDRRYNEQFF. The CDR3 DNA sequence: TGCGCCAGCAGCTTGGACAGACGATACAATGAGCAGTTCTTC. V and J are TRBV5-1 and TRBJ2-1; D gene uncertain. The CDR3 runs to 14 residues. Germline CDR1 and CDR2: SGHRS and YFSETQ. Trimming pared 0 bases from V and 4 bases from J, leaving 8 bases between.

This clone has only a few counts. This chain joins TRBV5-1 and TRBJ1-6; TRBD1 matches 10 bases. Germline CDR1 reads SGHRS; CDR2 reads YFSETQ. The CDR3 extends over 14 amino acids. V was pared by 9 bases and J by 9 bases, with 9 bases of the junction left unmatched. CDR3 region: CANRPGQGRSPLHF. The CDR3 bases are TGCGCCAATCGACCGGGACAGGGGCGTTCACCCCTCCACTTT.